Listed below are T cell receptor beta chains from one sample, sequenced in a study of Graves' ophthalmopathy and Graves' hyperthyroidism. TCRdb passed the multiplex PCR reads through MiXCR, listing each CDR3 protein once. The sample yields about 480,000 distinct CDR3 sequences, approximately 15% seen once. Sequencing was carried out using blood. The receptors were sampled from a woman under 40 with Graves' ophthalmopathy. The conserved cysteine and the conserved F or W are not part of the CDR3 here. Each record gives: J gene, V gene, CDR3 protein.

TRBJ2-2 TRBV6-2/TRBV6-3 ASSDGQGAYTGELF
TRBJ2-4 TRBV28 AASQRQELNIQY
TRBJ2-3 TRBV10-1 ASSDEGQWDTQY
TRBJ1-5 TRBV12-3/TRBV12-4 ASSRRSGTGFQPQH
TRBJ2-7 TRBV29-1 SVAAGSPYEQY
TRBJ1-2 TRBV12-3/TRBV12-4 ASSSRDGYYGYT
TRBJ1-1 TRBV7-2 ASSPGASWNTEAF
TRBJ1-2 TRBV5-4 ASTLWGSGNYGYT
TRBJ2-2 TRBV12-3/TRBV12-4 ASSPRTSGGANTGELF
TRBJ2-5 TRBV15 ATSREYAGGSGQETQY
TRBJ2-5 TRBV29-1 SVESVLAPQETQY
TRBJ1-2 TRBV18 ASSPLYGTATNYGYT
TRBJ1-2 TRBV6-5 ASSYSPGNYGYT
TRBJ2-7 TRBV4-2 ASSQYPGLAGMGY
TRBJ2-5 TRBV7-9 ASRSLRGVQETQY
TRBJ2-5 TRBV18 ASSPPRVTLETQY
TRBJ1-2 TRBV12-3/TRBV12-4 ASSDRRNYGYT
TRBJ1-5 TRBV20-1 SASQGSGNQPQH
TRBJ2-2 TRBV7-8 ASSSPWGNTGELF
TRBJ2-7 TRBV11-2 ASSRRGGTEQY
TRBJ2-5 TRBV12-3/TRBV12-4 ASSLATGGQETQY
TRBJ2-2 TRBV20-1 SARPSSTGELF
TRBJ1-6 TRBV7-3 ASSYAWGSPLH
TRBJ2-5 TRBV28 AVRDGKKTQY
TRBJ1-1 TRBV6-5 ASRGGWTEAF
TRBJ1-6 TRBV6-1 ATGDRTYSSPLH
TRBJ2-7 TRBV11-2 ASSTQLLGEQY
TRBJ1-2 TRBV3-1 ASSQEVYGYT
TRBJ2-7 TRBV5-1 ASSLDQAGAFYEQY
TRBJ1-2 TRBV7-9 ASSIQGLYGYT
TRBJ1-1 TRBV12-3/TRBV12-4 ASSFTADTEAF
TRBJ1-2 TRBV7-3 ASRSQAGDGYT
TRBJ1-6 TRBV28 ASRTQREGYSPLH
TRBJ2-5 TRBV5-1 ASSLRPGQGAETQY
TRBJ1-5 TRBV12-3/TRBV12-4 ASSLASGISNQPQH
TRBJ1-1 TRBV7-2 ASSSMGYSTEAF
TRBJ2-7 TRBV28 ASIGTSGRSDYEQY
TRBJ1-6 TRBV9 ASSVGTGLGHSPLH
TRBJ1-5 TRBV20-1 SAREGGVPQH
TRBJ1-5 TRBV20-1 SAALGPPNQPQH
TRBJ1-3 TRBV6-1 ASSTQGAGNTIY
TRBJ1-5 TRBV6-2/TRBV6-3 AGRGTLNQPQH
TRBJ1-3 TRBV10-3 AISESRQGIS
TRBJ1-2 TRBV28 ASTWGAGFVYGYT
TRBJ1-1 TRBV7-2 ASSLAGRNTEAF
TRBJ2-2 TRBV4-1 ASSQERAWNTGELF